This note documents a single T cell receptor (beta chain) sequence. What this receptor recognizes is not known. The sample holds no much larger clone one base away, and base qualities are not on file. The sample is drawn from a study of T cell responses to AZD1222 COVID-19 vaccine (dated by TCRdb to the early 2020s). For the study in its entirety: A total of approximately 250 trial participants underwent TCR sequencing, of whom around 210 had received two doses of AZD1222 and some 25 had received two doses of the MenACWY control vaccine. Trial participants were enrolled by age into subgroups of 18-55, 56-69 and 70-plus years, and around 150, 28 and 57 TCR-sequenced participants, respectively, were included in these subgroups.

The CDR3 regions of human TCRbeta chains were analyzed by immunosequencing. The paper's processing steps were these. TCRs in the repertoires were matched against a reference library of SARS-CoV-2-specific TCRs that had been generated with the MIRA antigen-specificity platform. Breadth was defined as the fraction of unique TCRs that were SARS-CoV-2-associated, and depth was defined as the fraction of total T cells that were SARS-CoV-2-associated. Using the MIRA data, every spike-specific TCR was mapped to the spike region that the TCR reacted to and assigned to either a CD4 or a CD8 class. Log10-transformed breadth and depth values were compared by one-way ANOVA with Sidak's multiple comparisons tests. In TCRdb, the immuneACCESS table is reduced to in-frame sequences with V and J assigned. These tables do not hold every clone; where another copy was compared, an unresolved V gene accounts for under half, and the others remain unexplained. The V and J calls and the clone size are those of that table, but D and trimming were determined from the DNA. Here the sample has about 130,000 clones; 90% to 95% occur a single time. Of the sample, approximately 7% is held by the ten largest clones.

The research as a whole found: After two AZD1222 doses, spike-specific TCR breadth and depth were significantly higher than at day 0 and than in MenACWY recipients. Nearly half of unique spike-specific TCRs reportedly recognized epitopes outside regions mutated in the B.1.351 and B.1.1.7 variants. Vaccine-associated CD4 TCRs spanned the whole spike protein, with dominant responses in regions 160-218 and 743-854. Participants were mostly white British, with more females than males. The authors suggested clonal diversity may have been underestimated. Conclusions about previously exposed vaccinees are limited because only five to seven AZD1222 recipients were SARS-CoV-2 seropositive at baseline. Because no day 14 peak-response samples were available, the repertoires could be characterized only after the peak T cell response. In the small 56-69-year group, the increase in depth fell short of significance, most likely because of low power.

The sample's time point label, decoded: about 28 days (+/-7) after the second vaccine dose. AZD1222 recipients whose second dose came at about 4 weeks and those whose second dose came at about 12 weeks were combined into one group, since spike-specific TCR depth and breadth did not differ between the two schedules. The vaccinee samples were drawn from two UK trials, COV001 and COV002, one of which was a single-blind randomized controlled phase 2/3 trial testing AZD1222 (ChAdOx1 nCoV-19) in healthy adults. Trial participant PBMC samples were collected at day 0 and day 28 after the second dose for TCRbeta chain sequencing. The sequence was collected from an adult who received the AZD1222 COVID-19 vaccine. Source: peripheral blood, taken 28 days after the second AZD1222 dose.

The DNA is as follows: TGTGCCAGCAGCTTATTGTCCAGCAGGAACACTGAAGCTTTCTTT. This yields the protein CASSLLSSRNTEAFF. Here the chain combines TRBV7-9 and TRBJ1-1; there is no confident call for the D gene. From cysteine to phenylalanine, the CDR3 is 15 amino acids long. The entry retains the CDR3 DNA only, 45 bases that are in frame from base 1. The germline V gene (reference sequence) supplies CDR1 SEHNR and CDR2 FQNEAQ. Relative to germline, V is 2 bases shorter and J is 1 base shorter, with 11 bases between their ends.